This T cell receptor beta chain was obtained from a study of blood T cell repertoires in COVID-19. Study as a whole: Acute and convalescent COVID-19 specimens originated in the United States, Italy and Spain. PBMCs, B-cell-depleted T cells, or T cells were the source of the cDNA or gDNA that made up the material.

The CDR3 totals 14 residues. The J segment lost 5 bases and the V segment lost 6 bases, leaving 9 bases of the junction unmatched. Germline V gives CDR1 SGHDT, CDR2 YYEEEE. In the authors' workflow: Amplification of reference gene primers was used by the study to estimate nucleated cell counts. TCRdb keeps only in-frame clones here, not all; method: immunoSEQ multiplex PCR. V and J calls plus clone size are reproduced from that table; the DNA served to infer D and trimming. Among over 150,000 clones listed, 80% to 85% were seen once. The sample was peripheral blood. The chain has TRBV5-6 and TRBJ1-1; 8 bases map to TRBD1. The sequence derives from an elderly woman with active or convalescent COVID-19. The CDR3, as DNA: TGTGCCAGCACTGTCAGGGGGCGAGGAACTGAAGCTTTCTTT. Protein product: CASTVRGRGTEAFF.